This TCR beta chain was profiled in a study of blood T cells in healthy people across ages. Study-wide points: A roughly linear age-dependent decrease characterized TCR beta diversity per million T cells. Observed TCR beta diversity showed a strong correlation with the percentage of naive T cells as measured by flow cytometry.

The second PCR ran roughly 6 to 11 cycles with a sample-barcoded 5' primer and J-beta primers. Every cDNA molecule carried a tag from a template-switch adaptor bearing 12 random nucleotides. TCRdb redid the calling of the 5' RACE reads with MiXCR, one entry per CDR3 protein. Among roughly 700,000 distinct CDR3 sequences listed, 32% were seen once. This CDR3 is built from 17 residues. Trimming shortened V by 1 base and J by 7 bases, and 19 bases separated the two germline ends. CDR1 LNHNV and CDR2 YYDKDF come from the germline V gene (reference sequence). In this sample, this clonotype turned up a few times. Its antigen is unidentified. PBMCs, at least 6 million per sample, were isolated.

The receptor's source is a woman of 80 years or more in good health. This chain connects TRBV15 to TRBJ2-2, with D unresolved. The sample taken for sequencing was blood. Here the CDR3 DNA reads TGTGCCACCAGCAGAGCAAAAACGTCCAGCTATGGCGGGGAGCTGTTTTTT. Encoded protein: CATSRAKTSSYGGELFF.